Below are 21 T cell receptor beta chains sequenced from a single sample in a study of blood T cell repertoires in COVID-19. Sequenced by immunoSEQ multiplex PCR; TCRdb stores in-frame clones only, minus some. The sample holds 81,000 or so clones, about 81% seen once. Sequenced input: peripheral blood. The receptors originated from a human donor in a cohort sampled during active COVID-19.

This clone has a handful of counts. This chain links TRBV28 with TRBJ1-2; D not certain. V lost 3 bases and J lost 2, with 10 bases in between. The length of the CDR3 is 14 residues. Germline V lookup: CDR1 MDHEN, CDR2 SYDVKM. The CDR3 is CASSLWQQNYGYTF. The DNA of the CDR3 is TGTGCCAGCAGTTTGTGGCAACAGAACTATGGCTACACCTTC.

The chain joins TRBV19 to TRBJ2-5, with D perhaps TRBD2 (6 bases). V dropped 5 bases and J dropped 2 bases, with 9 bases sitting between them. The CDR3 has 13 residues. The V gene's germline CDR1 is LNHDA and CDR2 SQIVND (reference sequence). DNA for the CDR3: TGTGCCAGTAGTGCGGGACCGCAAGAGACCCAGTACTTC. This sequence encodes CASSAGPQETQYF.

This chain uses TRBV5-6 with TRBJ2-7; D perhaps matches TRBD2 (7 bases). V dropped 8 bases and J dropped 0 bases, with 15 bases sitting between them. The CDR3 spans 14 residues. Germline lookup yields CDR1 SGHDT and CDR2 YYEEEE. The CDR3 spells CASLQGGGSYEQYF. Written as DNA, the CDR3 is TGTGCCAGTTTGCAGGGAGGGGGCTCCTACGAGCAGTACTTC.

The chain couples TRBV7-6 to TRBJ2-5, with 15 bases identical to TRBD2. CDR1 SGHVS and CDR2 FNYEAQ come from the germline V gene. The CDR3 contains 20 residues. The ends lost 5 bases at V and 4 bases at J; junction bases unmatched: 17. The DNA for the CDR3 is TGTGCCAGCAGCCTTCGGACTAGCGGGGGGGCGAGGGGGTATAGAGAGACCCAGTACTTC. It is translated as CASSLRTSGGARGYRETQYF.

The genes are TRBV9 and TRBJ1-5; D is ambiguous. The CDR3 is 15 residues long. Germline loops: CDR1 SGDLS, CDR2 YYNGEE. The germline V and J ends were trimmed by 0 bases and 0 bases, with 7 bases remaining between them. DNA of the CDR3: TGTGCCAGCAGCGTAGGAACAGTTAGCAATCAGCCCCAGCATTTT. It specifies CASSVGTVSNQPQHF. The whole variable domain, remainder taken from reference TRBV9 and TRBJ1-5, is DSGVTQTPKHLITATGQRVTLRCSPRSGDLSVYWYQQSLDQGLQFLIQYYNGEERAKGNILERFSAQQFPDLHSELNLSSLELGDSALYFCASSVGTVSNQPQHFGDGTRLSIL.

This clone came up once. This chain joins TRBV10-3 and TRBJ2-5; possibly TRBD1 for D (6 bases). The CDR3 length is 15 residues. From germline, CDR1 is ENHRY and CDR2 SYGVKD. V was pared by 5 bases and J by 2 bases, with 15 bases between. CDR3 amino acids: CAISKRDIRQETQYF. The CDR3 DNA is TGTGCCATCAGTAAGAGGGACATTCGGCAAGAGACCCAGTACTTC.

This clone was seen a handful of times. V usage is TRBV30 and J usage is TRBJ1-6, with D perhaps TRBD1 (5 bases). Germline values: CDR1 GTSNPN, CDR2 SVGIG (reference sequence). The CDR3 contains 12 residues. V dropped 1 base and J dropped 9 bases, with 7 bases sitting between them. The CDR3 region is CAWSGGGSPLHF. CDR3 in DNA: TGTGCCTGGAGTGGGGGGGGTTCACCCCTCCACTTT.

The chain combines TRBV5-1 with TRBJ2-2; D is perhaps TRBD1 (5 bases). The CDR3 is 15 residues long. Trimming shortened V by 0 bases and J by 3 bases, and 9 bases separated the two germline ends. CDR1 is SGHRS and CDR2 is YFSETQ in the germline V gene. In nucleotides, the CDR3 is TGCGCCAGCAGCTTGGCAGGGCCGGACACCGGGGAGCTGTTTTTT. Protein sequence: CASSLAGPDTGELFF. Drawing the rest from reference TRBV5-1 and TRBJ2-2, the complete variable domain is KAGVTQTPRYLIKTRGQQVTLSCSPISGHRSVSWYQQTPGQGLQFLFEYFSETQRNKGNFPGRFSGRQFSNSRSEMNVSTLELGDSALYLCASSLAGPDTGELFFGEGSRLTVL.

The gene calls are TRBV27 and TRBJ2-3; the match to TRBD1 covers 9 bases. CDR1 MNHEY and CDR2 SMNVEV come from the germline V gene (reference sequence). V shed 3 bases and J 0 bases; nucleotides not matched to a gene: 4. The CDR3 runs to 16 residues. The CDR3 loop is CASSLGTGYSTDTQYF. The CDR3, as DNA: TGTGCCAGCAGTTTGGGGACAGGGTATAGCACAGATACGCAGTATTTT.

This clone was seen a single time. The chain links TRBV27 to TRBJ1-2; D perhaps matches TRBD1 (5 bases). Trimming stripped 5 bases from V and 4 bases from J, with 29 bases between. CDR3 length equals 19 residues. Germline assignment: CDR1 MNHEY and CDR2 SMNVEV (reference sequence). CDR3 DNA: TGTGCCAGCAGTGAATGGAGGGACTCTTACCCATTAGTCTCCTATGGCTACACCTTC. This translates into CASSEWRDSYPLVSYGYTF.

This clone has just a few counts. The V and J genes are TRBV7-3 and TRBJ2-1, with 11 bases matching TRBD2. V lost 5 bases and J lost 7; bases outside the gene matches: 10. This CDR3 contains 16 residues. From germline, CDR1 is SGHTA and CDR2 FQGTGA. The CDR3 coding sequence is TGTGCCAGCAGCCCGAAGACTAGCGGGGATAAAAATGAGCAGTTCTTC. This gives the protein CASSPKTSGDKNEQFF.

The genes are TRBV10-3 and TRBJ1-6, with 9 nucleotides matching TRBD1. J lost 8 bases, V lost 5 bases, and 10 bases had no gene match. This CDR3 spans 16 amino acids. CDR1 is ENHRY and CDR2 is SYGVKD in the germline V gene. The DNA for the CDR3 is TGTGCCATCAGTACGGACAGGGGAGAACCCCATTCACCCCTCCACTTT. It yields the protein CAISTDRGEPHSPLHF.

The chain couples TRBV28 to TRBJ2-7; 7 bases agree with TRBD2. Germline CDR1 MDHEN, CDR2 SYDVKM. This CDR3 is 15 amino acids long. V gave up 4 bases and J gave up 0 bases; unmatched junction bases: 6. The CDR3 coding sequence is TGTGCCAGCAGTTCCCATCGGGGGGACTCCTACGAGCAGTACTTC. Amino acid sequence: CASSSHRGDSYEQYF.

The chain joins TRBV30 to TRBJ1-5; unclear D gene. Per germline, CDR1 GTSNPN and CDR2 SVGIG (reference sequence). This CDR3 is 14 amino acids long. V was shortened by 2 bases and J by 6 bases, with 14 bases between the two germline ends. CDR3 residues: CAWSLLTRGQPQHF. The CDR3 DNA follows: TGTGCCTGGAGTCTTTTGACGAGAGGTCAGCCCCAGCATTTT.

The rearrangement links TRBV11-2 to TRBJ2-3, with 8 bases that match TRBD2. With V trimmed by 5 bases and J by 6 bases, 10 bases remained unmatched. This CDR3 contains 15 residues. CDR1 SGHAT and CDR2 FQNNGV come from the germline V gene. CDR3 DNA: TGTGCCAGCAGCCGTCCGGGACTAGAGACCGATACGCAGTATTTT. Amino acids: CASSRPGLETDTQYF.

This chain links TRBV27 with TRBJ1-1; 7 nucleotides match TRBD1. Germline-derived CDR1 and CDR2 are MNHEY and SMNVEV (reference sequence). V was pared by 8 bases and J by 0 bases, with 9 bases of the junction left unmatched. The CDR3 contains 15 residues. CDR3 loop: CASGTGTAMNTEAFF. CDR3 nucleotides: TGTGCCAGCGGGACCGGGACAGCTATGAACACTGAAGCTTTCTTT.

V is TRBV30 and J is TRBJ2-7; possible D gene TRBD2, 7 bases. CDR3 length: 13 residues. With 1 base removed from V and 6 bases from J, the gap between germline ends came to 13 bases. Germline V gene sequence: CDR1 GTSNPN, CDR2 SVGIG (reference sequence). CDR3 loop: CAWSGRGGREQYF. CDR3 DNA sequence: TGTGCCTGGAGTGGGAGGGGGGGCCGCGAGCAGTACTTC.

This chain connects TRBV4-1 to TRBJ2-5, with a tentative D call TRBD1 (6 bases). Trimming stripped 5 bases from V and 1 base from J, with 17 bases between. This CDR3 has 16 amino acids. CDR1 is MGHRA, CDR2 YSYEKL, per germline. The chain's CDR3 is CASSYRFTGFQETQYF. In DNA form, the CDR3 reads TGCGCCAGCAGCTACCGATTCACAGGGTTCCAAGAGACCCAGTACTTC.

The chain joins TRBV3-1 (or the pseudogene TRBV3-2) to TRBJ1-1; 7 bases agree with TRBD1. Unmatched junction bases numbered 16, after V lost 3 bases and J lost 12 bases. CDR1 and CDR2 from the germline V gene are LGHDT and YNNKEL (reference sequence). The CDR3 runs to 15 residues. CDR3 bases: TGTGCCAGCAGCCACCCCTCGGACAGGCCGAGGCGGTCTTTCTTT. This translates into CASSHPSDRPRRSFF.

The J gene is TRBJ1-4, the V gene TRBV6-1, with 11 positions matching TRBD1. There are 19 residues in the CDR3. Germline assignment: CDR1 MNHNS and CDR2 SASEGT. Trimming took 4 bases from V and 7 from J; bases not matched to a gene: 17. The CDR3 nucleotides read TGTGCCAGCAGTGGGGGTCGTCCCGGAGGACAGGGGGCGGGTGAAAAACTGTTTTTT. Its protein product is CASSGGRPGGQGAGEKLFF.

This clone was detected only a few times. The chain links TRBV7-2 to TRBJ2-1; D is unclear. With 4 bases removed from V and 1 base from J, the gap between germline ends came to 5 bases. The CDR3 length is 13 residues. Germline V gene lookup returns CDR1 SGHTA and CDR2 FQGNSA. The CDR3 protein is CASSWQSYNEQFF. CDR3 bases: TGTGCCAGCAGCTGGCAATCCTACAATGAGCAGTTCTTC.